The 27 T cell receptor beta chains below all came from one sample that was sequenced in a study of blood T cell repertoires in COVID-19. The method was immunoSEQ multiplex PCR; TCRdb's version includes in-frame clones alone and lacks a portion of them. The repertoire holds more than 250,000 clones, with about 91% as singletons. The sample comprised PBMCs or T cells enriched from blood (not recorded which). Every receptor here comes from a woman aged 40 to 55 with acute COVID-19.

This clone was counted a single time. The chain employs TRBV11-3 and TRBJ2-7; 12 bases fit TRBD1. Germline CDR1 and CDR2: SGHNT and YENEEA. The trim removed 0 bases at V and 2 bases at J, leaving 2 bases unmatched. The CDR3 has 16 amino acids. The CDR3 DNA reads as TGTGCCAGCAGCTTAGAGGGACAGGGGGCCCCCTACGAGCAGTACGTC. Residues: CASSLEGQGAPYEQYV.

DNA for the CDR3: TGTGCCAGTAGTATAGGTCTCAGGATCTCTGGAAACACCATATATTTT. It yields the protein CASSIGLRISGNTIYF. The V gene is TRBV19, the J gene TRBJ1-3, with unresolved D. Germline loops: CDR1 LNHDA, CDR2 SQIVND (reference sequence). V was trimmed by 1 base and J by 0 bases, leaving 10 bases between them. The CDR3 consists of 16 residues.

This clone has only one observation. The rearrangement joins TRBV18 to TRBJ2-7, with 9 bases fitting TRBD1. There are 14 residues in the CDR3. Unmatched junction bases numbered 3, after V lost 1 base and J lost 5 bases. Germline V gene data show CDR1 as KGHSH and CDR2 as LQKENI. The CDR3 DNA follows: TGTGCCAGCTCACCACGGACAGGGGTCAACGAGCAGTACGTC. It encodes CASSPRTGVNEQYV.

The V call is TRBV2, the J call TRBJ1-4; tentatively, D is TRBD1 (5 bases). The CDR3 extends over 14 amino acids. The V and J ends lost 4 bases and 4 bases respectively, with 10 bases between them. CDR1 SNHLY and CDR2 FYNNEI come from the germline V gene. The CDR3 DNA follows: TGTGCCAGCAGTGTGGCAGGGCATAATGAAAAACTGTTTTTT. Translating it yields CASSVAGHNEKLFF.

The chain carries TRBV27 and TRBJ1-3; D unresolved. CDR1 MNHEY and CDR2 SMNVEV come from the germline V gene (reference sequence). V lost 8 bases and J 0 bases, leaving 11 bases between the germline ends. The CDR3 totals 14 residues. The CDR3 nucleotides read TGTGCCAGCCGTTCGGCAGGCTCTGGAAACACCATATATTTT. This translates into CASRSAGSGNTIYF.

The chain is built from TRBV28 and TRBJ1-1; 10 bases are shared with TRBD1. Germline V gene sequence: CDR1 MDHEN, CDR2 SYDVKM. J lost 4 bases, V lost 0 bases, and 8 bases had no gene match. The CDR3 is made up of 17 amino acids. In DNA, the CDR3 is TGTGCCAGCAGTTTATGGTTACAGGGGGACAGGGGCACTGAAGCTTTCTTT. This translates into CASSLWLQGDRGTEAFF.

The genes are TRBV3-1 (or the pseudogene TRBV3-2) and TRBJ2-1, with TRBD2 as a possible D gene (6 bases). Germline loops: CDR1 LGHDT, CDR2 YNNKEL (reference sequence). V lost 3 bases, J lost 5 bases, and 11 bases lay in between. The CDR3 spans 14 residues. CDR3 residues: CASSQNGGNNEQFF. In DNA, the CDR3 is TGTGCCAGCAGCCAGAATGGCGGGAACAATGAGCAGTTCTTC.

This clone was seen only once. J is TRBJ1-1 and V is TRBV27; maybe TRBD1 (5 bases). The CDR3 has 14 residues. Germline CDR1 reads MNHEY; CDR2 reads SMNVEV (reference sequence). Trimming shortened V by 0 bases and J by 2 bases, and 7 bases separated the two germline ends. In DNA, the CDR3 is TGTGCCAGCAGTTTATCAGGGGTAAACACTGAAGCTTTCTTT. Amino acids: CASSLSGVNTEAFF.

J is TRBJ2-5 and V is TRBV6-2 or TRBV6-3; 8 nucleotides line up with TRBD2. V shed 5 bases, J shed 5 bases, and the junction held 4 bases outside the gene matches. The CDR3 runs to 13 residues. Per the germline V gene, CDR1 is MNHEY and CDR2 is SVGEGT. The chain's CDR3 is CASSDRLAETQYF. CDR3 DNA: TGTGCCAGCAGTGACCGACTAGCGGAGACCCAGTACTTC.

The chain has TRBV12-3 or TRBV12-4 and TRBJ1-2; TRBD1 is a possible D gene (5 bases). The germline V and J ends were trimmed by 0 bases and 8 bases, with 10 bases remaining between them. This CDR3 region has 13 residues. The chain's CDR3 is CASSLAGVGGYTF. The DNA of the CDR3 is TGTGCCAGCAGTTTAGCAGGGGTTGGGGGCTACACCTTC.

The sample holds one count of this clone. V and J are TRBV5-1 and TRBJ2-1; 10 positions match TRBD2. Unmatched junction bases numbered 3, after V lost 0 bases and J lost 0 bases. Per germline, CDR1 SGHRS and CDR2 YFSETQ. The CDR3 totals 17 residues. The CDR3: CASSLELAGYSYNEQFF. The CDR3 DNA sequence: TGCGCCAGCAGCTTGGAACTAGCGGGATACTCCTACAATGAGCAGTTCTTC.

This clone came up a few times. This chain connects TRBV5-4 to TRBJ1-4; 9 bases map to TRBD1. J was trimmed by 7 bases and V by 4 bases; bases with no gene match: 11. The germline gives CDR1 SGHNT, CDR2 YYREEE (reference sequence). The CDR3 extends over 16 amino acids. The CDR3: CASSLKKTGGSEKLFF. As DNA, the CDR3 is TGTGCCAGCAGCCTTAAGAAGACAGGGGGAAGTGAAAAACTGTTTTTT.

DNA of the CDR3: TGCGCCAGCAGCTTGGGACAGGGGGCTTACGAGCAGTACTTC. This sequence encodes CASSLGQGAYEQYF. The chain carries TRBV5-1 and TRBJ2-7; TRBD1 matches at 10 bases. J lost 4 bases, V lost 0 bases, and 1 base had no gene match. The V gene's germline CDR1 is SGHRS and CDR2 YFSETQ. This CDR3 spans 14 amino acids.

V is TRBV9 and J is TRBJ1-2, with D maybe TRBD1 (5 bases). Germline V CDR1 and CDR2: SGDLS, YYNGEE. V lost 3 bases to trimming and J lost 5 bases, with 14 bases between them. CDR3 length: 14 residues. The CDR3 here is CASSGSQGLYGYTF. CDR3 coding DNA: TGTGCCAGCAGCGGAAGTCAGGGCCTATATGGCTACACCTTC.

The V gene is TRBV7-9, the J gene TRBJ1-2, with 7 nucleotides matching TRBD1. This CDR3 is built from 12 residues. J was trimmed by 8 bases and V by 4 bases; bases with no gene match: 4. Germline CDR1 reads SEHNR; CDR2 reads FQNEAQ (reference sequence). CDR3 nucleotide sequence: TGTGCCAGCAGCTACTCACAGGGGGGCTACACCTTC. Its protein product is CASSYSQGGYTF.

This sequence joins TRBV27 and TRBJ2-7; 10 positions match TRBD2. The V gene's germline CDR1 is MNHEY and CDR2 SMNVEV (reference sequence). The trim removed 5 bases at V and 4 bases at J, leaving 11 bases unmatched. The CDR3 covers 16 residues. The CDR3 loop is CASSPGRTSGKYEQYF. CDR3 DNA: TGTGCCAGCAGTCCCGGACGGACTAGCGGAAAGTACGAGCAGTACTTC.

The chain carries TRBV2 and TRBJ1-2; D is undetermined. The germline CDR1 and CDR2 sequences are SNHLY and FYNNEI. V was trimmed by 7 bases and J by 3 bases, leaving 15 bases between them. The CDR3 consists of 14 residues. The CDR3 reads CASTPREDDYGYTF. As DNA, the CDR3 is TGTGCCAGCACTCCCCGGGAGGATGACTATGGCTACACCTTC.

The rearrangement uses TRBV4-1 and TRBJ2-5, with D possibly TRBD2 on 5 matching bases. This CDR3 has 14 amino acids. Trimming took 1 base from V and 3 from J, leaving 9 bases between them. In germline, CDR1 is MGHRA, CDR2 YSYEKL. The CDR3 region has the DNA TGCGCCAGCAGCCAAGCTCACGGGGAAGAGACCCAGTACTTC. It is translated as CASSQAHGEETQYF.

This chain connects TRBV6-4 to TRBJ1-2; tentatively, D is TRBD1 (6 bases). Germline V gene lookup returns CDR1 MRHNA and CDR2 SNTAGT. The CDR3 runs 13 residues. The ends were cut back, 5 bases at V and 2 bases at J, with 9 bases in the middle. Here the CDR3 DNA reads TGTGCCAGCAGTCAGACAGGAAACTATGGCTACACCTTC. Protein: CASSQTGNYGYTF.

This clone was counted a few times. The chain employs TRBV7-3 and TRBJ2-2; TRBD1 agrees at 8 bases. Germline CDR1 is SGHTA and CDR2 is FQGTGA. Trimming cost V 5 bases and J 4 bases; bases outside gene matches: 12. CDR3 size: 17 residues. CDR3 DNA sequence: TGTGCCAGCAGCCCACAATCGACAGGGGCGGGCACCGGGGAGCTGTTTTTT. Protein: CASSPQSTGAGTGELFF.

V is TRBV28 and J is TRBJ2-7, with TRBD1 matching 8 bases. From germline, CDR1 is MDHEN and CDR2 SYDVKM. The CDR3 spans 14 residues. The V gene end was trimmed by 2 bases and the J gene end by 2 bases; junction bases not matched to a gene: 2. Here the CDR3 DNA reads TGTGCCAGCAGTTTAACAGGGGGTCCCTACGAGCAGTACTTC. Protein product: CASSLTGGPYEQYF.

This chain connects TRBV7-2 to TRBJ1-1; 8 bases line up with TRBD1. V shed 2 bases and J 3 bases; nucleotides not matched to a gene: 8. CDR3 length: 16 residues. Germline V lookup: CDR1 SGHTA, CDR2 FQGNSA. The DNA for the CDR3 is TGTGCCAGCAGCTTATACTTTGGGACAGGCTACACTGAAGCTTTCTTT. This gives the protein CASSLYFGTGYTEAFF.

The gene calls are TRBV19 and TRBJ2-7; possible D gene TRBD1, 6 bases. The V gene's germline CDR1 is LNHDA and CDR2 SQIVND (reference sequence). There are 14 residues in the CDR3. V shed 5 bases and J shed 6 bases, with 17 bases lying between them. The CDR3 loop is CASSSSAGVREQYV. The CDR3 DNA follows: TGTGCCAGTAGTTCGTCAGCAGGGGTCCGCGAGCAGTACGTC.

In this sample, this clone turned up a few times. This rearrangement joins TRBV11-3 to TRBJ2-3; 10 nucleotides agree with TRBD2. The V and J ends lost 6 bases and 1 base, in that order; junction bases with no gene match: 7. Germline loops: CDR1 SGHNT, CDR2 YENEEA. The CDR3 loop spans 16 amino acids. For the CDR3, the DNA is TGTGCCAGCAGTTCGCTAGCGGGAGTGGGCACAGATACGCAGTATTTT. This gives the protein CASSSLAGVGTDTQYF.

Written as DNA, the CDR3 is TGCGCCAGCAGCTTGGACCAGATTGGCACAGATACGCAGTATTTT. Translating gives CASSLDQIGTDTQYF. The chain uses TRBV5-1 and TRBJ2-3; no firm D call. This CDR3 comprises 15 residues. V was shortened by 0 bases and J by 1 base, with 9 bases between the two germline ends. CDR1 is SGHRS, CDR2 YFSETQ, per germline.

V usage is TRBV29-1 and J usage is TRBJ2-2, with D possibly matching TRBD1 (5 bases). V dropped 7 bases and J dropped 3 bases, with 15 bases sitting between them. CDR1 is SQVTM, CDR2 ANQGSEA, per germline. The CDR3 length is 14 residues. The CDR3 loop reads CSGRAGLDTGELFF. The CDR3 DNA reads as TGCAGCGGTCGGGCAGGGCTTGACACCGGGGAGCTGTTTTTT.

This chain links TRBV12-3 or TRBV12-4 with TRBJ1-4; possibly TRBD1 for D (5 bases). V lost 6 bases and J 8 bases, leaving 13 bases between the germline ends. The CDR3 runs to 13 residues. The CDR3 loop reads CASRPDSLEKLFF. Written as DNA, the CDR3 is TGTGCCAGCAGACCCGACAGTCTAGAAAAACTGTTTTTT.